A single sample gave rise to the 5 T cell receptor beta chains below, sequenced in a study of shared clonotypes between healthy human individuals (dated by TCRdb to the early 2020s). The library was built by means of the immunoSEQ multiplex PCR assay. Sourced from immuneACCESS, this table was stored by TCRdb with only in-frame sequences that have V and J called. A share of the clones is absent; for the studies checked, an unresolved V gene accounts for under half, and the remainder has no known explanation. In all, the sample holds tens of thousands of clones, and 60% to 65% of those were seen once. Of the sample, over 50% is held by the ten largest clones. Specimen: memory CD8+ T cells sorted from blood. The cell subset or site label, read with the paper, signifies: CD45RO+ cells pooled with CCR7-negative TemRA cells. The receptors were sampled from a man younger than 45 in good health.

In its sample, this clone was seen once. The CDR3 bases are TGTGCCAGCAGCCCGGGACAGGGGGCCCCAGATACGCAGTATTTT. Protein sequence: CASSPGQGAPDTQYF. This chain connects TRBV5-8 to TRBJ2-3; 12 bases line up with TRBD1. Germline V CDR1 and CDR2: SGHTS, YDEGEE. The CDR3 extends over 15 amino acids. The V and J ends lost 4 bases and 4 bases, in that order; junction bases with no gene match: 4.

This clone came up a few times. The rearrangement joins TRBV25-1 to TRBJ2-5; perhaps TRBD2 as D (5 bases). Trimming removed 5 bases at V and 5 bases at J, with 15 bases between. Germline values: CDR1 MGHDK, CDR2 SYGVNS. The CDR3 covers 14 residues. CDR3 loop: CASSPLGEKETQYF. As DNA, the CDR3 is TGTGCCAGCAGTCCTCTTGGGGAGAAGGAGACCCAGTACTTC. The entire variable domain, with the rest obtained from reference TRBV25-1 and TRBJ2-5, is as follows: EADIYQTPRYLVIGTGKKITLECSQTMGHDKMYWYQQDPGMELHLIHYSYGVNSTEKGDLSSESTVSRIRTEHFPLTLESARPSHTSQYLCASSPLGEKETQYFGPGTRLLVL.

This clone appeared a few times. V gene TRBV30 combines with J gene TRBJ1-5; unclear D gene. Deletions cut 3 bases from V and 5 bases from J, with 14 bases between. Germline V gene lookup returns CDR1 GTSNPN and CDR2 SVGIG (reference sequence). The CDR3 spans 14 residues. Here the CDR3 reads CAWRGGGLDQPQHF. As DNA, the CDR3 is TGTGCCTGGAGAGGAGGTGGCCTCGATCAGCCCCAGCATTTT.

V and J are TRBV6-5 and TRBJ2-7; 8 bases match TRBD1. This CDR3 is 14 amino acids long. The V gene end was trimmed by 7 bases and the J gene end by 3 bases; junction bases not matched to a gene: 8. Germline CDR1 MNHEY, CDR2 SVGAGI. In DNA form, the CDR3 reads TGTGCCAGCATAGGGGACAGGACAGGCTACGAGCAGTACTTC. Translation gives CASIGDRTGYEQYF.

The chain combines TRBV6-1 with TRBJ2-1; 13 bases fit TRBD2. The germline V gene has CDR1 MNHNS and CDR2 SASEGT. The CDR3 length is 17 residues. V shed 4 bases, J shed 8 bases, and the junction held 11 bases outside the gene matches. The CDR3 spells CASSAYGLAGVFHEQFF. DNA for the CDR3: TGTGCCAGCAGTGCATATGGACTAGCGGGAGTATTTCATGAGCAGTTCTTC.